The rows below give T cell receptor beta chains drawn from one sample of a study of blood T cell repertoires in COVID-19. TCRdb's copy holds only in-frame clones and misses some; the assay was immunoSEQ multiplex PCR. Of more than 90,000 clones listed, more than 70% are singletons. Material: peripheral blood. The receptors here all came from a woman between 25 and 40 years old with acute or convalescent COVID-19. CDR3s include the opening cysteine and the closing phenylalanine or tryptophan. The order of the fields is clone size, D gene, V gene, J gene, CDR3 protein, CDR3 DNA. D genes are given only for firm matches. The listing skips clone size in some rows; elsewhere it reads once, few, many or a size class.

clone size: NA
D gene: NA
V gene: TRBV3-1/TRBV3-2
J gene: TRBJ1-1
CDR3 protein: CASTLGGADTEAFF
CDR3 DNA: TGTGCCAGCACCTTAGGGGGGGCCGACACTGAAGCTTTCTTT

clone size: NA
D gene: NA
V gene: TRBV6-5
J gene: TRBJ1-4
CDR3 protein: CASSPRERGGELFF
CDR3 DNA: TGTGCCAGCAGTCCCCGGGAGAGGGGCGGAGAACTGTTTTTT

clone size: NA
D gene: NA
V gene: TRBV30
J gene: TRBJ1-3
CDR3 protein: CAWSRTLSSGNTIYF
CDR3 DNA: TGTGCCTGGAGTAGGACATTGAGCTCTGGAAACACCATATATTTT

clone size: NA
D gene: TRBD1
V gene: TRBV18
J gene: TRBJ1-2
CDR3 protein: CASSPNIGTEGLYGYTF
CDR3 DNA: TGTGCCAGCTCACCCAACATCGGGACAGAGGGTCTCTATGGCTACACCTTC

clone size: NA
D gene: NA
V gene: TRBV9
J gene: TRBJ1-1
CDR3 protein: CASSVGGQQNTEAFF
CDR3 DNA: TGTGCCAGCAGCGTAGGTGGGCAGCAAAACACTGAAGCTTTCTTT

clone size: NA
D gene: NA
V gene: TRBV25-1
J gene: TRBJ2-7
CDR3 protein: CASSESYSLSSYEQYF
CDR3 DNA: TGTGCCAGCAGTGAATCTTACAGCCTGAGCTCCTACGAGCAGTACTTC

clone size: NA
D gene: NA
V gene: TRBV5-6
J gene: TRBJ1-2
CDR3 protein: CASSPGLPGGYGYTF
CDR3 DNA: TGTGCCAGCAGCCCGGGACTCCCTGGGGGCTATGGCTACACCTTC

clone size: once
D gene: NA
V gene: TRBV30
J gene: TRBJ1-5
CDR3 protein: CAWSVGAGSGQPQHF
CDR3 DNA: TGTGCCTGGAGTGTGGGGGCAGGGAGTGGTCAGCCCCAGCATTTT

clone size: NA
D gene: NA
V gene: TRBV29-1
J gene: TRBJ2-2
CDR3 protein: CSATLTANTGELFF
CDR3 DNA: TGCAGCGCCACCTTGACAGCGAACACCGGGGAGCTGTTTTTT

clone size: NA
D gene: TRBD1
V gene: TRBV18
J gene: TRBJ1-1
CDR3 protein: CASSPPSRGLVFGTEAFF
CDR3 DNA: TGTGCCAGCTCACCACCAAGCAGGGGGCTCGTCTTCGGGACTGAAGCTTTCTTT

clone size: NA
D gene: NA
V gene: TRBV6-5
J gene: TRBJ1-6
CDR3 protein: CASSYRGTDSPLHF
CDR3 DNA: TGTGCCAGCAGTTACAGGGGTACCGATTCACCCCTCCACTTT

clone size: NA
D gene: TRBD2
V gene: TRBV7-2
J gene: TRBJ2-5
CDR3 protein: CASSLGGAGGETQYF
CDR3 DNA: TGTGCCAGCAGCTTAGGAGGCGCGGGGGGAGAGACCCAGTACTTC

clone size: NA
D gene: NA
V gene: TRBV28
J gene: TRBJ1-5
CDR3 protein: CASGGANQPQHF
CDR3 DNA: TGTGCCAGCGGAGGGGCTAATCAGCCCCAGCATTTT

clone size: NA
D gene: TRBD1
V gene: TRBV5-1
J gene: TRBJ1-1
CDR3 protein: CASSTGLTGNMNTEAFF
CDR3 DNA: TGCGCCAGCAGCACTGGTTTGACAGGGAATATGAACACTGAAGCTTTCTTT

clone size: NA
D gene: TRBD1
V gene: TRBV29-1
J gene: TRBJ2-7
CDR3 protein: CSGQGIDYEQYF
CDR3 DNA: TGCAGCGGACAGGGCATCGACTACGAGCAGTACTTC

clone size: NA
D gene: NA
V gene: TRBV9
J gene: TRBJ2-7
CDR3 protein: CASSVDGLSYEQYF
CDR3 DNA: TGTGCCAGCAGCGTAGACGGTCTCTCCTACGAGCAGTACTTC

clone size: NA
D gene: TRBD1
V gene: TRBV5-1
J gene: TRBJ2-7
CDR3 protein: CASSRVQGGQFLYEQYF
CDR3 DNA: TGCGCCAGCAGCCGCGTGCAAGGGGGACAGTTTCTTTACGAGCAGTACTTC